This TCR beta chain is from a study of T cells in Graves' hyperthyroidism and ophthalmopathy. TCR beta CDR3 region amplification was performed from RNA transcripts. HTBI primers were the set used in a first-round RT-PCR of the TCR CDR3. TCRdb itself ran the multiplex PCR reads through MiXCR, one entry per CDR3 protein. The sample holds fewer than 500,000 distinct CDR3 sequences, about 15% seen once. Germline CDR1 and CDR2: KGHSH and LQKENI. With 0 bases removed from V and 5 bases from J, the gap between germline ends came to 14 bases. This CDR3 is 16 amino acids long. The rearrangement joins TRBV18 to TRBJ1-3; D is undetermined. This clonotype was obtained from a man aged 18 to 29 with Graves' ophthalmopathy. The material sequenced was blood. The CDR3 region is CASSPPSARLRNTIYF. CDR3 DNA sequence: TGTGCCAGCTCACCACCCTCGGCGAGGTTGAGAAACACCATATATTTT.